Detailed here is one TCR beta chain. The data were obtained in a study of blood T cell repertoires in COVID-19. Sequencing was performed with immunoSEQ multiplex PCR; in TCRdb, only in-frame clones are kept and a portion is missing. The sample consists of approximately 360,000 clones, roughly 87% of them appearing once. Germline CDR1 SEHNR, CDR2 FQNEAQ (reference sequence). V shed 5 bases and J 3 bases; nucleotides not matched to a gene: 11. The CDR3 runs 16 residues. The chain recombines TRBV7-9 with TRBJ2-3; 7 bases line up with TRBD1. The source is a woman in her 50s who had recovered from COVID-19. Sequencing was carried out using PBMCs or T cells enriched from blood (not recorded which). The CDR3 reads CASSPVIGGRTDTQYF. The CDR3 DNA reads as TGTGCCAGCAGCCCCGTAATAGGGGGCAGGACAGATACGCAGTATTTT. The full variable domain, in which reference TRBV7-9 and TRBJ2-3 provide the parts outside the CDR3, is DTGVSQNPRHKITKRGQNVTFRCDPISEHNRLYWYRQTLGQGPEFLTYFQNEAQLEKSRLLSDRFSAERPKGSFSTLEIQRTEQGDSAMYLCASSPVIGGRTDTQYFGPGTRLTVL.